These 15 T cell receptor beta chains originate from one sample sequenced in a study of cytomegalovirus exposure and HLA in healthy donors. PCR primers comprised 60 Vbeta and 13 Jbeta primers. The protocol was immunoSEQ multiplex PCR, while the TCRdb copy is restricted to in-frame clones and leaves out a portion. Among 100,000 to 150,000 clones listed, 60% to 85% were seen once. The sample consisted of PBMCs. Receptors originate from a man over 45 in good health and CMV-seronegative.

This chain joins TRBV30 and TRBJ2-3; a possible D gene is TRBD2 (6 bases). Trimming cost V 2 bases and J 6 bases, with 21 bases left between them. Germline V gene lookup returns CDR1 GTSNPN and CDR2 SVGIG (reference sequence). This CDR3 comprises 16 residues. The CDR3 reads CAWSFFSGGVTDTQYF. CDR3 DNA sequence: TGTGCCTGGAGTTTTTTTAGTGGCGGGGTAACGGATACGCAGTATTTT. Full variable domain (outside the CDR3, taken from reference TRBV30 and TRBJ2-3): SQTIHQWPATLVQPVGSPLSLECTVEGTSNPNLYWYRQAAGRGLQLLFYSVGIGQISSEVPQNLSASRPQDRQFILSSKKLLLSDSGFYLCAWSFFSGGVTDTQYFGPGTRLTVL.

The chain employs TRBV11-2 and TRBJ2-3; 9 nucleotides line up with TRBD2. The CDR3 has 17 residues. With 5 bases clipped from V and 2 bases from J, the junction kept 11 bases outside the gene matches. Germline values: CDR1 SGHAT, CDR2 FQNNGV. CDR3 in DNA: TGTGCCAGCAGCCGGATGCAGCGGGGGGCCTCCACAGATACGCAGTATTTT. Its translation: CASSRMQRGASTDTQYF.

J is TRBJ1-5 and V is TRBV5-6; D is unresolved. V was cut by 0 bases and J by 1 base, with 11 bases left in between. CDR1 and CDR2 (germline): SGHDT, YYEEEE. The CDR3 length is 16 residues. The CDR3 protein is CASSLDTRKSNQPQHF. The CDR3 DNA follows: TGTGCCAGCAGCTTGGACACCCGAAAAAGCAATCAGCCCCAGCATTTT.

Here the CDR3 reads CASSLGQSLNTEAFF. The CDR3 nucleotides read TGCGCCAGCAGCTTGGGACAATCCCTGAACACTGAAGCTTTCTTT. The chain combines TRBV5-1 with TRBJ1-1, with D unclear. This CDR3 has 15 residues. The V and J ends lost 0 bases and 0 bases respectively, with 9 bases between them. Per germline, CDR1 SGHRS and CDR2 YFSETQ.

The chain is built from TRBV5-1 and TRBJ1-5, with TRBD1 matching 9 bases. The CDR3 length is 17 residues. Germline V gives CDR1 SGHRS, CDR2 YFSETQ. The ends lost 4 bases at V and 7 bases at J; junction bases unmatched: 15. CDR3 residues: CASSPGGTGNSRQPQHF. The CDR3 DNA follows: TGCGCCAGCAGCCCGGGGGGGACAGGGAATTCGAGGCAGCCCCAGCATTTT. Combining the CDR3 with reference TRBV5-1 and TRBJ1-5 gives the whole variable domain KAGVTQTPRYLIKTRGQQVTLSCSPISGHRSVSWYQQTPGQGLQFLFEYFSETQRNKGNFPGRFSGRQFSNSRSEMNVSTLELGDSALYLCASSPGGTGNSRQPQHFGDGTRLSIL.

The CDR3: CASSSFGTEGNTIYF. In DNA, the CDR3 is TGTGCCAGCAGCAGTTTTGGGACAGAAGGAAACACCATATATTTT. The V call is TRBV7-9, the J call TRBJ1-3, with TRBD1 matching over 7 bases. Germline assignment: CDR1 SEHNR and CDR2 FQNEAQ (reference sequence). The CDR3 consists of 15 residues. V was pared by 5 bases and J by 4 bases, with 8 bases of the junction left unmatched.

The V call is TRBV19, the J call TRBJ1-2, with 9 bases fitting TRBD1. Germline CDR1 is LNHDA and CDR2 is SQIVND (reference sequence). The J segment lost 5 bases and the V segment lost 5 bases, leaving 12 bases of the junction unmatched. The CDR3 runs 16 residues. CDR3: CASSGGDRGISYGYTF. For the CDR3, the DNA is TGTGCCAGTAGTGGGGGCGACAGGGGGATCAGTTATGGCTACACCTTC.

The chain carries TRBV30 and TRBJ1-6; 10 bases fit TRBD1. V lost 1 base to trimming and J lost 9 bases; unmatched junction nucleotides: 0. The V gene's germline CDR1 is GTSNPN and CDR2 SVGIG (reference sequence). There are 13 residues in the CDR3. CDR3: CAWSGDRGSPLHF. CDR3 nucleotides: TGTGCCTGGAGTGGGGACAGGGGTTCACCCCTCCACTTT. The whole variable domain, filled in from reference TRBV30 and TRBJ1-6, reads SQTIHQWPATLVQPVGSPLSLECTVEGTSNPNLYWYRQAAGRGLQLLFYSVGIGQISSEVPQNLSASRPQDRQFILSSKKLLLSDSGFYLCAWSGDRGSPLHFGNGTRLTVT.

V usage is TRBV19 and J usage is TRBJ2-5, with D tentatively TRBD2 (6 bases). Germline V gene sequence: CDR1 LNHDA, CDR2 SQIVND (reference sequence). This CDR3 region has 14 residues. V shed 5 bases and J shed 3 bases, with 13 bases lying between them. In DNA, the CDR3 is TGTGCCAGTAGTGGAGGGACCTTCGAAGAGACCCAGTACTTC. Translating gives CASSGGTFEETQYF.

This clone showed up just once. V gene TRBV5-4 combines with J gene TRBJ2-5; the match to TRBD1 covers 8 bases. The CDR3 length is 16 residues. The V gene end was trimmed by 0 bases and the J gene end by 4 bases; junction bases not matched to a gene: 8. Germline CDR1 SGHNT, CDR2 YYREEE (reference sequence). The CDR3 is CASSLGHQGTGETQYF. In nucleotides, the CDR3 is TGTGCCAGCAGCTTGGGCCATCAGGGGACAGGAGAGACCCAGTACTTC.

CDR3: CALAGSLDTQYF. For the CDR3, the DNA is TGTGCCCTAGCGGGGAGTTTAGATACGCAGTATTTT. V gene TRBV7-9 combines with J gene TRBJ2-3, with 9 bases that match TRBD2. Germline trimming cut 11 bases from V and 5 bases from J; bases unmatched to any gene: 5. The CDR3 runs 12 residues. The germline CDR1 and CDR2 sequences are SEHNR and FQNEAQ (reference sequence). Together with reference TRBV7-9 and TRBJ2-3, the CDR3 gives the full variable domain: DTGVSQNPRHKITKRGQNVTFRCDPISEHNRLYWYRQTLGQGPEFLTYFQNEAQLEKSRLLSDRFSAERPKGSFSTLEIQRTEQGDSAMYLCALAGSLDTQYFGPGTRLTVL.

The chain links TRBV6-1 to TRBJ1-1; 9 nucleotides line up with TRBD1. There are 15 residues in the CDR3. V gave up 6 bases and J gave up 4 bases; unmatched junction bases: 9. Per germline, CDR1 MNHNS and CDR2 SASEGT. CDR3 loop: CASRSDRGFVTEAFF. The CDR3 DNA is TGTGCCAGCAGATCGGACAGGGGTTTTGTCACTGAAGCTTTCTTT.

This chain links TRBV4-3 with TRBJ1-5; maybe TRBD1 (5 bases). The germline V gene encodes CDR1 LGHNA and CDR2 YSLEER. The V end was cut by 0 bases, the J end by 1 base, with 10 bases between. This CDR3 is 16 amino acids long. The CDR3 loop is CASSQDPGSSNQPQHF. CDR3 nucleotide sequence: TGCGCCAGCAGCCAAGATCCAGGGTCGAGCAATCAGCCCCAGCATTTT.

V usage is TRBV7-9 and J usage is TRBJ1-5; D remains ambiguous. The germline CDR1 and CDR2 sequences are SEHNR and FQNEAQ (reference sequence). The CDR3 contains 14 residues. V was cut by 6 bases and J by 0 bases, with 9 bases left in between. The CDR3 coding sequence is TGTGCCAGCAGTGGGAGGGATAGCAATCAGCCCCAGCATTTT. It encodes CASSGRDSNQPQHF.

This clone has more than one count but fewer than ten. The V call is TRBV7-8, the J call TRBJ1-4; the match to TRBD1 covers 7 bases. This CDR3 spans 14 amino acids. Germline lookup yields CDR1 SGHVS and CDR2 FQNEAQ. V lost 5 bases, J lost 6 bases, and 6 bases stayed unmatched. The CDR3 is CASSTGQVDEKLFF. The CDR3 DNA reads as TGTGCCAGCAGCACAGGACAGGTGGATGAAAAACTGTTTTTT.